The 21 T cell receptor beta chains in this list originate from one sample, sequenced in a study of blood T cell repertoires in COVID-19. Assay: immunoSEQ multiplex PCR; the TCRdb copy retains only in-frame clones and omits some. The table lists roughly 300,000 clones, more than 70% of them singletons, with under 2% in the top ten. The specimen sequenced was peripheral blood. The receptors were sampled from a woman aged 45-59 years with acute or convalescent COVID-19.

Here the CDR3 DNA reads TGTGCCAGCAGCCGTTTACCGGGACAGGGAACAATGGGCAATCAGCCCCAGCATTTT. It encodes CASSRLPGQGTMGNQPQHF. The rearrangement links TRBV2 to TRBJ1-5, with TRBD1 matching 9 bases. Germline V lookup: CDR1 SNHLY, CDR2 FYNNEI. With V trimmed by 6 bases and J by 2 bases, 17 bases remained unmatched. The CDR3 extends over 19 amino acids.

This clone was counted once. V and J are TRBV6-6 and TRBJ1-3; 8 positions match TRBD1. CDR3 size: 15 residues. Germline-derived CDR1 and CDR2 are MNHNY and SVGAGI (reference sequence). V lost 5 bases to trimming and J lost 4 bases; unmatched junction nucleotides: 7. In nucleotides, the CDR3 is TGTGCCAGCAGTCGCGGGACAGGTTTGGGAAACACCATATATTTT. Protein product: CASSRGTGLGNTIYF.

The rearrangement links TRBV4-1 to TRBJ2-2, with 9 bases that match TRBD1. CDR1 is MGHRA, CDR2 YSYEKL, per germline. The CDR3 extends over 16 amino acids. The junction had 8 bases not matched to a gene; V was cut back by 5 bases and J by 4 bases. CDR3 amino acids: CASSLGQGQGTGELFF. The CDR3 DNA sequence: TGCGCCAGCAGCTTAGGACAGGGGCAGGGCACCGGGGAGCTGTTTTTT.

The rearrangement uses TRBV28 and TRBJ2-7; possibly TRBD2 for D (5 bases). Per germline, CDR1 MDHEN and CDR2 SYDVKM. V lost 0 bases to trimming and J lost 1 base, with 7 bases between them. The CDR3 contains 14 residues. The CDR3 DNA sequence: TGTGCCAGCAGTTTATGGAGGAGGTCCTACGAGCAGTACTTC. The encoded protein is CASSLWRRSYEQYF. The whole variable domain, filled in from reference TRBV28 and TRBJ2-7, reads DVKVTQSSRYLVKRTGEKVFLECVQDMDHENMFWYRQDPGLGLRLIYFSYDVKMKEKGDIPEGYSVSREKKERFSLILESASTNQTSMYLCASSLWRRSYEQYFGPGTRLTVT.

The chain carries TRBV7-9 and TRBJ2-7; the match to TRBD2 covers 15 bases. The J segment lost 0 bases and the V segment lost 6 bases, leaving 6 bases of the junction unmatched. CDR1 and CDR2 (germline): SEHNR, FQNEAQ (reference sequence). This CDR3 has 17 residues. The CDR3 loop reads CASRPGLAGGSSYEQYF. In nucleotides, the CDR3 is TGTGCCAGCAGACCGGGACTAGCGGGGGGAAGCTCCTACGAGCAGTACTTC.

This clone showed up just once. V gene TRBV29-1 combines with J gene TRBJ2-2; D not certain. The CDR3 loop spans 14 amino acids. The ends were cut back, 4 bases at V and 3 bases at J, with 12 bases in the middle. The germline CDR1 and CDR2 sequences are SQVTM and ANQGSEA. In nucleotides, the CDR3 is TGCAGCGTTGTTAAGCAAACGCACACCGGGGAGCTGTTTTTT. Amino acids: CSVVKQTHTGELFF.

J is TRBJ2-1 and V is TRBV5-1; weak D call: TRBD1 (6 bases). With 0 bases removed from V and 0 bases from J, the gap between germline ends came to 10 bases. Germline V CDR1 and CDR2: SGHRS, YFSETQ. This CDR3 contains 16 residues. The CDR3 bases are TGCGCCAGCAGCTTGGTGTACAGGGCCTCCTACAATGAGCAGTTCTTC. Translated: CASSLVYRASYNEQFF.

This chain uses TRBV27 with TRBJ1-5, with TRBD1 identical over 8 bases. V was pared by 2 bases and J by 4 bases, with 4 bases of the junction left unmatched. Germline V gives CDR1 MNHEY, CDR2 SMNVEV (reference sequence). This CDR3 spans 15 amino acids. In DNA, the CDR3 is TGTGCCAGCAGTTTACGGTACAGGGGGAATCAGCCCCAGCATTTT. Translating it yields CASSLRYRGNQPQHF.

This clone was seen a handful of times. A read error may account for a junction end that differs from germline. The V call is TRBV7-7, the J call TRBJ2-7; 14 bases align to TRBD2. CDR3 size: 15 residues. Germline V gives CDR1 SSHAT, CDR2 FNYEAQ (reference sequence). The CDR3 is CASSPGLAGGYEQYF. The CDR3, as DNA: TGTGCTAGCAGCCCTGGACTAGCGGGAGGCTACGAGCAGTACTTC.

This clone was counted only a few times. This chain links TRBV28 with TRBJ2-3; 7 bases align to TRBD1. CDR3 length equals 14 residues. Germline CDR1 reads MDHEN; CDR2 reads SYDVKM. Losses at the gene ends were 6 bases for V and 1 base for J; bases not matched to a gene: 4. The CDR3 region has the DNA TGTGCCAGCAGAGGGACAGCGCGCACAGATACGCAGTATTTT. Residues: CASRGTARTDTQYF.

About this clone: In the same sample, other DNA sequences code for this CDR3. The genes are TRBV9 and TRBJ2-1, with TRBD2 matching 14 bases. Germline values: CDR1 SGDLS, CDR2 YYNGEE. This CDR3 contains 15 residues. Trimming removed 0 bases from V and 10 bases from J; junction bases left unmatched: 3. Here the CDR3 reads CASSVEGLAGVEQFF. In nucleotides, the CDR3 is TGTGCCAGCAGCGTAGAGGGACTAGCGGGAGTCGAGCAGTTCTTC. The variable domain in full, completed from reference TRBV9 and TRBJ2-1, reads DSGVTQTPKHLITATGQRVTLRCSPRSGDLSVYWYQQSLDQGLQFLIQYYNGEERAKGNILERFSAQQFPDLHSELNLSSLELGDSALYFCASSVEGLAGVEQFFGPGTRLTVL.

This clone was seen a handful of times. In the same sample, other DNA sequences code for this CDR3. This rearrangement joins TRBV19 to TRBJ2-7, with TRBD1 matching over 7 bases. This CDR3 contains 14 residues. Germline V gene data show CDR1 as LNHDA and CDR2 as SQIVND (reference sequence). Germline trimming cut 5 bases from V and 2 bases from J; bases unmatched to any gene: 6. Written as DNA, the CDR3 is TGTGCCAGTAGTCCCGGACAGGTTCCCTACGAGCAGTACTTC. Translation gives CASSPGQVPYEQYF.

This chain uses TRBV28 with TRBJ2-2; 7 bases align to TRBD1. The germline V gene encodes CDR1 MDHEN and CDR2 SYDVKM. This CDR3 is 14 amino acids long. This CDR3 reads CALTGSLNTGELFF. In nucleotides, the CDR3 is TGTGCGTTGACAGGGTCACTGAACACCGGGGAGCTGTTTTTT.

The genes are TRBV5-1 and TRBJ1-4, with D possibly TRBD1 on 6 matching bases. Trimming removed 3 bases at V and 2 bases at J, with 17 bases between. The CDR3 consists of 17 residues. The germline V gene has CDR1 SGHRS and CDR2 YFSETQ. The CDR3 protein is CASSSGGGAKTNEKLFF. The CDR3 DNA sequence: TGCGCCAGCAGCTCCGGTGGGGGGGCGAAGACTAATGAAAAACTGTTTTTT.

This clone turned up a few times. The chain joins TRBV30 to TRBJ1-5; unclear D gene. The germline V and J ends were trimmed by 0 bases and 7 bases, with 16 bases remaining between them. The germline CDR1 and CDR2 sequences are GTSNPN and SVGIG (reference sequence). The CDR3 is 15 residues long. The CDR3 is CAWSVLSGFGQPQHF. DNA for the CDR3: TGTGCCTGGAGTGTATTATCAGGTTTTGGCCAGCCCCAGCATTTT.

The rearrangement uses TRBV5-1 and TRBJ1-4; maybe TRBD1 (6 bases). V was cut by 0 bases and J by 10 bases, with 16 bases left in between. This CDR3 has 15 residues. CDR1 is SGHRS and CDR2 is YFSETQ in the germline V gene. CDR3: CASSLGGRDIRKLFF. The DNA of the CDR3 is TGCGCCAGCAGCTTGGGGGGCCGGGACATAAGAAAACTGTTTTTT.

V and J are TRBV7-2 and TRBJ1-2, with 7 bases that match TRBD1. The CDR3 runs 14 residues. CDR1 is SGHTA, CDR2 FQGNSA, per germline. V lost 1 base and J lost 7; bases outside the gene matches: 6. Here the CDR3 reads CASSLGSRGFGYTF. The CDR3 nucleotides are TGTGCCAGCAGCTTAGGGAGCAGGGGGTTTGGCTACACCTTC.

The V call is TRBV28, the J call TRBJ1-2; unclear D gene. Trimming removed 3 bases at V and 8 bases at J, with 16 bases between. In germline, CDR1 is MDHEN, CDR2 SYDVKM. The CDR3 has 14 amino acids. The CDR3: CASSFRDSPSGYTF. For the CDR3, the DNA is TGTGCCAGCAGTTTTCGGGATTCCCCTTCCGGCTACACCTTC.

The V and J genes are TRBV4-3 and TRBJ2-1; tentatively, D is TRBD2 (6 bases). Germline V gives CDR1 LGHNA, CDR2 YSLEER. Trimming removed 2 bases from V and 7 bases from J, with 15 bases in between. This CDR3 spans 15 amino acids. CDR3: CASSQPTSRGNEQFF. The CDR3 DNA sequence: TGCGCCAGCAGCCAACCGACTAGTCGAGGAAATGAGCAGTTCTTC.

The gene calls are TRBV12-3 or TRBV12-4 and TRBJ1-5, with no clear D. Trimming stripped 6 bases from V and 6 bases from J, with 9 bases between. The CDR3 consists of 12 residues. The CDR3 bases are TGTGCCAGCAGCGCACGGGGTCAGCCCCAGCATTTT. This sequence encodes CASSARGQPQHF.

This chain's CDR3 is CASSPGTSTERTDTQYF. CDR3 bases: TGTGCCAGCAGTCCCGGGACTAGCACCGAACGCACAGATACGCAGTATTTT. The V and J genes are TRBV6-2 or TRBV6-3 and TRBJ2-3, with TRBD2 matching over 9 bases. The V and J ends lost 5 bases and 1 base, in that order; junction bases with no gene match: 10. This CDR3 is built from 17 residues. CDR1 MNHEY and CDR2 SVGEGT come from the germline V gene.